This T cell receptor beta chain came from a study of blood T cell repertoires in COVID-19. Study context: Italy, Spain and the United States were the sources of the convalescent and acute COVID-19 samples. PBMCs, B-cell-depleted T cells, or T cells were the source of the cDNA or gDNA that made up the material.

The authors' processing: Reference gene primer amplification yielded estimated nucleated cell counts. The table came from immunoSEQ multiplex PCR; TCRdb's copy has only in-frame clones and leaves some out. V, J and clone size derive from that table, while D and trimming were established from the DNA sequence. The sample lists about 20,000 clones, more than 70% seen once, with roughly 10% in the top ten. This CDR3 has 15 amino acids. Per germline, CDR1 SEHNR and CDR2 FQNEAQ (reference sequence). V trimming: 3 bases; J trimming: 2 bases; junction bases outside the gene matches: 4. This receptor was identified in a human donor in a cohort sampled during active COVID-19. The donor label of this sample is uncertain. The chain uses TRBV7-9 and TRBJ2-3, with 8 bases lining up with TRBD2. The source material was peripheral blood. The CDR3 loop reads CASSFLAGATDTQYF. Here the CDR3 DNA reads TGTGCCAGCAGCTTTCTAGCGGGTGCCACAGATACGCAGTATTTT.